The clone carrying this T cell receptor beta chain showed up just once. The protocol was immunoSEQ multiplex PCR, while the TCRdb copy is restricted to in-frame clones and leaves out a portion. The repertoire includes about 94,000 clones, 80% to 90% of them detected once, and around 0.28% sits in the top ten. This sample is part of a study of OX40 agonist ivuxolimab in advanced cancers. This CDR3 contains 15 residues. The V end lost 3 bases, the J end lost 4 bases, and 17 bases lay between the germline ends. CDR1 is SGHRS and CDR2 is YFSETQ in the germline V gene. Sequences were derived from CD4+ or CD8+ T cells sorted from blood, sampled in a trial of the OX40 agonist ivuxolimab. This chain connects TRBV5-1 to TRBJ2-7; D gene ambiguous. This clonotype was sampled from an adult with an advanced solid tumor such as melanoma, head and neck, liver or kidney cancer. The CDR3 protein is CASSSGVQIPYEQYF. As DNA, the CDR3 is TGCGCCAGCAGCTCCGGCGTGCAGATTCCTTACGAGCAGTACTTC.